This T cell receptor beta chain was identified in a study of blood T cell repertoires in COVID-19. Turning to the study itself: Sources were T cells, B-cell-depleted T cells, or PBMCs; the material itself was cDNA or gDNA.

Per the authors' pipeline: Cell counts per sample came from amplifying reference gene primers. The table came from immunoSEQ multiplex PCR; TCRdb's copy has only in-frame clones and leaves some out. The V and J calls and clone size are taken from that table; D and trimming were inferred from the DNA. Here the sample spans tens of thousands of clones, 82% being singletons. The V and J ends lost 2 bases and 7 bases respectively, with 9 bases between them. Germline loops: CDR1 LGHDT, CDR2 YNNKEL (reference sequence). CDR3 length: 14 amino acids. The sequenced sample consisted of peripheral blood. The genes are TRBV3-1 (or the pseudogene TRBV3-2) and TRBJ1-6; a weak D match, TRBD1 (5 bases). This clonotype was sampled from a woman in her sixties or seventies with acute or convalescent COVID-19. The CDR3 DNA is TGTGCCAGCAGCCAAAGGGGTGGGAATTCACCCCTCCACTTT. Protein: CASSQRGGNSPLHF.